The 22 T cell receptor beta chains reported below all come from one sample, sequenced in a study of spatial heterogeneity in lung cancer. Which antigens these TCRs recognize remains unknown. Documented time point: sample taken at primary tumor resection. Study-wide results and limits: Expanded alpha and beta TCR counts within tumors tracked tumor mutation counts.

TCRdb re-called the 5' RACE reads through MiXCR, storing one row per CDR3 protein. The table shows some 7,000 distinct CDR3 sequences, with roughly 3.5% occurring only once. The sample here was lung tumor tissue, taken at surgery. The receptors derive from a male donor with early-stage non-small cell lung cancer.

To note about this clonotype: This is likely a read error, given that the CDR3 carries no conserved phenylalanine or tryptophan at its end. No DNA is shown, since the ends of the CDR3 on it are uncertain; the CDR3 is the one TCRdb lists. V gene TRBV18 combines with J gene TRBJ1-1; the table's D call of TRBD1 was not tested on the DNA. The CDR3 extends over 14 residues, inclusive of both ends. Germline CDR1 reads KGHSH; CDR2 reads LQKENI. The CDR3 protein is CASSPRAGRAEACG.

The sample holds many counts of this clonotype. The chain is built from TRBV29-1 and TRBJ1-2; D call uncertain. CDR1 and CDR2 (germline): SQVTM, ANQGSEA. V dropped 4 bases and J dropped 4 bases, with 10 bases sitting between them. This CDR3 region has 12 residues. CDR3 protein: CSVVPLGYGYTF. The CDR3 DNA follows: TGCAGCGTTGTTCCTTTGGGCTATGGCTACACCTTC. The whole variable domain, filled in from reference TRBV29-1 and TRBJ1-2, reads SAVISQKPSRDICQRGTSLTIQCQVDSQVTMMFWYRQQPGQSLTLIATANQGSEATYESGFVIDKFPISRPNLTFSTLTVSNMSPEDSSIYLCSVVPLGYGYTFGSGTRLTVV.

This clonotype was picked up many times. The chain recombines TRBV27 with TRBJ2-7; 8 nucleotides match TRBD1. This CDR3 has 16 residues. Trimming took 2 bases from V and 6 from J; bases not matched to a gene: 12. CDR1 is MNHEY, CDR2 SMNVEV, per germline (reference sequence). CDR3 DNA: TGTGCCAGCAGTTTACGGCCAGGGGGCGCCCTAAGCGAGCAGTACTTC. It translates to CASSLRPGGALSEQYF.

The table lists this clonotype with many counts. The V call is TRBV7-9, the J call TRBJ2-1; a possible D gene is TRBD2 (5 bases). Trimming took off 4 bases at V and 6 bases at J, with 16 bases between the two ends. The CDR3 consists of 15 residues. Germline CDR1 is SEHNR and CDR2 is FQNEAQ (reference sequence). The CDR3 region has the DNA TGTGCCAGCAGCTCAATAACGGGAACTTTCAATGAGCAGTTCTTC. Translation: CASSSITGTFNEQFF.

This clonotype is medium-sized (0.01 to 0.1%) in the sample. The chain employs TRBV7-6 and TRBJ1-3; 7 bases are shared with TRBD1. The junction had 13 bases not matched to a gene; V was cut back by 2 bases and J by 3 bases. The CDR3 loop spans 18 amino acids. Germline V gene sequence: CDR1 SGHVS, CDR2 FNYEAQ. CDR3 DNA: TGTGCCAGCAGCTTAAGGGACACGACGGGACAGTTTGGAAACACCATATATTTT. This gives the protein CASSLRDTTGQFGNTIYF.

This clonotype has ten or more counts. The rearrangement links TRBV12-3 or TRBV12-4 to TRBJ2-1, with TRBD2 matching 7 bases. Trimming cost V 6 bases and J 2 bases; bases outside gene matches: 13. The CDR3 extends over 17 amino acids. This CDR3 is CASSPTVGAGAYNEQFF. Written as DNA, the CDR3 is TGTGCCAGCAGCCCCACTGTAGGGGCGGGAGCCTACAATGAGCAGTTCTTC.

This clonotype was seen many times. The chain uses TRBV29-1 and TRBJ1-3; no clear D gene. In germline, CDR1 is SQVTM, CDR2 ANQGSEA. The length of the CDR3 is 13 residues. With 1 base removed from V and 0 bases from J, the gap between germline ends came to 4 bases. CDR3 nucleotide sequence: TGCAGCGTTGAAGGATCCTCTGGAAACACCATATATTTT. Translated, it gives CSVEGSSGNTIYF.

This clonotype has more than one count but fewer than ten. The chain is built from TRBV3-1 and TRBJ2-7; D not resolved. Germline V gene lookup returns CDR1 LGHDT and CDR2 YNNKEL (reference sequence). The ends were cut back, 1 base at V and 4 bases at J, with 2 bases in the middle. The CDR3 is 11 amino acids. Here the CDR3 reads CASSQAYEQYF. DNA for the CDR3: TGTGCCAGCAGCCAAGCTTACGAGCAGTACTTC.

This clonotype is judged medium-sized. The chain's CDR3 is CAWSTQPGLKYNEQFF. Written as DNA, the CDR3 is TGTGCCTGGAGTACGCAACCGGGACTCAAATACAATGAGCAGTTCTTC. This chain connects TRBV30 to TRBJ2-1; maybe TRBD2 (6 bases). The CDR3 covers 16 residues. Germline V lookup: CDR1 GTSNPN, CDR2 SVGIG (reference sequence). Trimming left V 2 bases short and J 4 bases short, with 18 bases between. The whole variable domain, remainder taken from reference TRBV30 and TRBJ2-1, is SQTIHQWPATLVQPVGSPLSLECTVEGTSNPNLYWYRQAAGRGLQLLFYSVGIGQISSEVPQNLSASRPQDRQFILSSKKLLLSDSGFYLCAWSTQPGLKYNEQFFGPGTRLTVL.

This clonotype is medium-sized in the sample. Possible read error: a much larger clone is one base away. This rearrangement joins TRBV20-1 to TRBJ1-1; D is unresolved. The germline V gene has CDR1 DFQATT and CDR2 SNEGSKA (reference sequence). This CDR3 contains 10 residues. V was clipped by 2 bases and J by 7 bases, with 5 bases between them. CDR3 sequence reads: CSARQSEAFF. The CDR3, as DNA: TGCAGTGCTAGACAGAGTGAAGCTTTCTTT.

This clonotype was counted many times. V gene TRBV12-3 or TRBV12-4 combines with J gene TRBJ2-3; tentatively, D is TRBD2 (5 bases). The CDR3 contains 14 residues. V was clipped by 5 bases and J by 3 bases, with 12 bases between them. CDR3 protein: CASSPRRLTDTQYF. The CDR3 coding sequence is TGTGCCAGCAGTCCCCGGAGACTAACAGATACGCAGTATTTT.

By share, this clonotype counts as medium-sized. This sequence joins TRBV6-5 and TRBJ1-3, with TRBD1 as a possible D gene (5 bases). V lost 6 bases and J lost 1, with 13 bases in between. The length of the CDR3 is 15 residues. CDR1 is MNHEY and CDR2 is SVGAGI in the germline V gene. CDR3 loop: CASRGSRESGNTIYF. The CDR3 nucleotides are TGTGCCAGCAGGGGGTCCAGGGAATCTGGAAACACCATATATTTT.

In this sample, this clonotype turned up many times. V is TRBV12-2 and J is TRBJ1-1; the tabulated D call, TRBD1, remains unverified against the DNA. TRBV12-2 is an annotated pseudogene. The CDR3 contains 14 residues. CDR3 loop: CASRFGGRNTEAFF. The DNA of the CDR3 is TGTGCAAGTCGCTTTGGGGGGCGGAACACTGAAGCTTTCTTT.

This clonotype showed up just a few times. The chain carries TRBV5-4 and TRBJ1-2; D call uncertain. There are 15 residues in the CDR3. Trimming took off 1 base at V and 3 bases at J, with 13 bases between the two ends. Per the germline V gene, CDR1 is SGHNT and CDR2 is YYREEE (reference sequence). The CDR3 coding sequence is TGTGCCAGCAGCTTGATGGTTCTGCTCGACTATGGCTACACCTTC. Protein: CASSLMVLLDYGYTF.

This clonotype showed up just a few times. V gene TRBV19 combines with J gene TRBJ2-1, with D possibly matching TRBD2 (6 bases). With 6 bases removed from V and 1 base from J, the gap between germline ends came to 10 bases. This CDR3 comprises 14 residues. Germline V gene lookup returns CDR1 LNHDA and CDR2 SQIVND (reference sequence). The CDR3 region is CASRREASYNEQFF. For the CDR3, the DNA is TGTGCCAGTAGGAGGGAGGCATCCTACAATGAGCAGTTCTTC.

This clonotype is medium-sized (0.01 to 0.1%). J is TRBJ1-1 and V is TRBV12-5, with D possibly being TRBD1 (6 bases). Trimming cost V 0 bases and J 3 bases, with 14 bases left between them. This CDR3 has 16 amino acids. Germline V gives CDR1 LGHNT, CDR2 FRNRAP. CDR3 sequence: CASGLVGGGTDTEAFF. The CDR3 DNA follows: TGTGCTAGTGGTTTGGTAGGGGGAGGGACGGACACTGAAGCTTTCTTT.

This clonotype rates as medium-sized (0.01 to 0.1%). The rearrangement uses TRBV24-1 and TRBJ2-2; 7 bases align to TRBD2. The CDR3 contains 17 residues. Unmatched junction bases numbered 14, after V lost 8 bases and J lost 3 bases. Germline V gene lookup returns CDR1 KGHDR and CDR2 SFDVKD. In DNA form, the CDR3 reads TGTGCCACCACTGGACGGGCAGGGAGGGCCGACACCGGGGAGCTGTTTTTT. Translation gives CATTGRAGRADTGELFF.

This clonotype was counted at least ten times. V and J are TRBV12-3 or TRBV12-4 and TRBJ1-1, with D maybe TRBD1 (5 bases). This CDR3 is built from 14 residues. The germline V and J ends were trimmed by 5 bases and 4 bases, with 14 bases remaining between them. In nucleotides, the CDR3 is TGTGCCAGCAGTACCGGGACCGGGGGCACTGAAGCTTTCTTT. Translation gives CASSTGTGGTEAFF.

By share, this clonotype ranks as medium-sized. The chain combines TRBV5-1 with TRBJ1-1; D gene unclear. The germline V gene encodes CDR1 SGHRS and CDR2 YFSETQ. CDR3 size: 15 residues. The germline V and J ends were trimmed by 1 base and 6 bases, with 16 bases remaining between them. CDR3 bases: TGCGCCAGCAGCTTGATATTCCCTGGGAGGGCTGAAGCTTTCTTT. Translation gives CASSLIFPGRAEAFF.

This clonotype is labeled medium-sized (0.01 to 0.1%). V usage is TRBV11-2 and J usage is TRBJ1-2; D call uncertain. The CDR3 covers 16 residues. The V end was cut by 6 bases, the J end by 0 bases, with 17 bases between. The V gene's germline CDR1 is SGHAT and CDR2 FQNNGV. CDR3 protein: CASSSPGRQSNYGYTF. In nucleotides, the CDR3 is TGTGCCAGCAGTTCCCCGGGCCGTCAGTCTAACTATGGCTACACCTTC.

This clonotype is labeled medium-sized. The rearrangement links TRBV3-1 to TRBJ1-6; D is undetermined. Trimming pared 1 base from V and 0 bases from J, leaving 10 bases between. The CDR3 loop spans 17 amino acids. Germline CDR1 reads LGHDT; CDR2 reads YNNKEL (reference sequence). CDR3 in DNA: TGTGCCAGCAGCCAAGTTGGGCCGAGCTCCTATAATTCACCCCTCCACTTT. Residues: CASSQVGPSSYNSPLHF. Full variable domain (missing parts from reference TRBV3-1 and TRBJ1-6): DTAVSQTPKYLVTQMGNDKSIKCEQNLGHDTMYWYKQDSKKFLKIMFSYNNKELIINETVPNRFSPKSPDKAHLNLHINSLELGDSAVYFCASSQVGPSSYNSPLHFGNGTRLTVT.

This clonotype is deemed hyperexpanded. The chain employs TRBV6-6 and TRBJ2-7, with TRBD1 identical over 9 bases. CDR3 length equals 20 residues. With V trimmed by 0 bases and J by 3 bases, 18 bases remained unmatched. CDR1 and CDR2 from the germline V gene are MNHNY and SVGAGI (reference sequence). The CDR3 spells CASSYSIANRGRPQVYEQYF. The CDR3 nucleotides read TGTGCCAGCAGTTACTCGATAGCTAACAGGGGGCGTCCCCAGGTCTACGAGCAGTACTTC.